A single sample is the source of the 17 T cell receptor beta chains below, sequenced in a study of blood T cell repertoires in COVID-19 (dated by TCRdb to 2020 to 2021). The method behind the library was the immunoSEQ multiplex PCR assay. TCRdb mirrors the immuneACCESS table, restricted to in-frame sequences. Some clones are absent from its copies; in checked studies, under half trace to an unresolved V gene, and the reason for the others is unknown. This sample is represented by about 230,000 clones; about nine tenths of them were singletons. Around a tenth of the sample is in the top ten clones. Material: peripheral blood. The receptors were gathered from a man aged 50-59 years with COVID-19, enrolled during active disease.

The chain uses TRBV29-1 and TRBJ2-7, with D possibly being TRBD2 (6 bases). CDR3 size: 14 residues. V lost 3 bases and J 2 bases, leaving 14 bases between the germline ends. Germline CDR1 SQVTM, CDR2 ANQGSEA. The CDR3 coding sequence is TGCAGCGTTGAGAAGTCAGGGAGGCCCTACGAGCAGTACTTC. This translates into CSVEKSGRPYEQYF.

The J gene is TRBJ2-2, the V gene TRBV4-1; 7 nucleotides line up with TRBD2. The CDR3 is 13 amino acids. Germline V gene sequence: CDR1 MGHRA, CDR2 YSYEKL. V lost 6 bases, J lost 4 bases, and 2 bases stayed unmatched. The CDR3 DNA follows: TGCGCCAGCAGACTAGCGCGCACCGGGGAGCTGTTTTTT. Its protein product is CASRLARTGELFF.

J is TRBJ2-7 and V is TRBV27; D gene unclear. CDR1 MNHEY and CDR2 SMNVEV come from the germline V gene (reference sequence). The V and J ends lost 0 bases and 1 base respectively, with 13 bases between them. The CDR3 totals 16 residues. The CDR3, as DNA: TGTGCCAGCAGTTTATCGTTTCGAGCGTTTTCCTACGAGCAGTACTTC. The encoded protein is CASSLSFRAFSYEQYF.

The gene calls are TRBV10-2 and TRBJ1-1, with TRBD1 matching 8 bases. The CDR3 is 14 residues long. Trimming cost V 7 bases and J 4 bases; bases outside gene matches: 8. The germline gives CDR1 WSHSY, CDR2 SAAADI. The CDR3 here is CASKDRAGGTEAFF. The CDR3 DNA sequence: TGCGCCAGCAAGGACAGGGCTGGGGGCACTGAAGCTTTCTTT.

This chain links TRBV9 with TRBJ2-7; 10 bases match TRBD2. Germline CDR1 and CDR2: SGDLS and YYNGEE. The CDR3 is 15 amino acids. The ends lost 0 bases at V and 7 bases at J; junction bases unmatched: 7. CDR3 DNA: TGTGCCAGCAGCGTAGGTCTAGCGGGAGTAGGGGAGCAGTACTTC. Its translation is CASSVGLAGVGEQYF.

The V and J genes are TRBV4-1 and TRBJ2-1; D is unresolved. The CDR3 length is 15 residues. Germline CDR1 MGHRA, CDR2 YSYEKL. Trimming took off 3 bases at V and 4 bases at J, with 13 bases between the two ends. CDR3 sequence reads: CASSHQSLRYNEQFF. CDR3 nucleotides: TGCGCCAGCAGCCACCAGAGCTTGAGGTACAATGAGCAGTTCTTC.

Here the CDR3 reads CAGAQGASGNTIYF. CDR3 bases: TGTGCCGGCGCTCAGGGCGCCTCTGGAAACACCATATATTTT. This chain uses TRBV11-2 with TRBJ1-3; weak D call: TRBD1 (5 bases). The CDR3 covers 14 residues. Germline V lookup: CDR1 SGHAT, CDR2 FQNNGV. The germline V and J ends were trimmed by 11 bases and 0 bases, with 14 bases remaining between them. Together with reference TRBV11-2 and TRBJ1-3, the CDR3 gives the full variable domain: EAGVAQSPRYKIIEKRQSVAFWCNPISGHATLYWYQQILGQGPKLLIQFQNNGVVDDSQLPKDRFSAERLKGVDSTLKIQPAKLEDSAVYLCAGAQGASGNTIYFGEGSWLTVV.

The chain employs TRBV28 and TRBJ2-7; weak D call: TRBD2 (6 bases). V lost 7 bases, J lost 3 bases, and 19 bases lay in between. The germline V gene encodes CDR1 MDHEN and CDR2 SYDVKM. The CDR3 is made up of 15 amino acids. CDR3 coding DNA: TGTGCCAGCACCCGTTCGGGGACTTTAATCTACGAGCAGTACTTC. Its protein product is CASTRSGTLIYEQYF.

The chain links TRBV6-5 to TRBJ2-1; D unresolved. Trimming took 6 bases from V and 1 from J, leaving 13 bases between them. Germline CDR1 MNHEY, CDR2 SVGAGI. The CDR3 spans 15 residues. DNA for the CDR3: TGTGCCAGCAGCCTCGACTTGAATTCCTACAATGAGCAGTTCTTC. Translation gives CASSLDLNSYNEQFF.

CDR3 amino acids: CASSSGTGGNQPQHF. CDR3 sequence (DNA): TGTGCCAGCAGTTCCGGGACAGGGGGAAATCAGCCCCAGCATTTT. The V gene is TRBV7-9, the J gene TRBJ1-5; TRBD1 matches at 11 bases. The CDR3 is made up of 15 amino acids. V lost 6 bases, J lost 4 bases, and 5 bases stayed unmatched. The germline V gene encodes CDR1 SEHNR and CDR2 FQNEAQ (reference sequence).

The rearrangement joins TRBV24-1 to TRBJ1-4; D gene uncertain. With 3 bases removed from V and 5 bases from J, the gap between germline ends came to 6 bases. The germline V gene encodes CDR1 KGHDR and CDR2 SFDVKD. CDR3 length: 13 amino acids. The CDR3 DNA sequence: TGTGCCACCAGTGATGGAGTGAATGAAAAACTGTTTTTT. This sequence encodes CATSDGVNEKLFF.

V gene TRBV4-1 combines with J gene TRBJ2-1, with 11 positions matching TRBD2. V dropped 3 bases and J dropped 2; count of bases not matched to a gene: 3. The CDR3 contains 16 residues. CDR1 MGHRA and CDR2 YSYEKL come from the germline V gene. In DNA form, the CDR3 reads TGCGCCAGCAGCCATACTAGCGGGGGTACCTACAATGAGCAGTTCTTC. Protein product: CASSHTSGGTYNEQFF.

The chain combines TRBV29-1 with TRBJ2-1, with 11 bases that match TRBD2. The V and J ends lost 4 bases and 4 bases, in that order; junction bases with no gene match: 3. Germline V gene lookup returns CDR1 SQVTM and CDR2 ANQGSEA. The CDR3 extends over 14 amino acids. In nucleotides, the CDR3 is TGCAGCGTTGGGGGACTAGCGGAGTACAATGAGCAGTTCTTC. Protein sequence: CSVGGLAEYNEQFF.

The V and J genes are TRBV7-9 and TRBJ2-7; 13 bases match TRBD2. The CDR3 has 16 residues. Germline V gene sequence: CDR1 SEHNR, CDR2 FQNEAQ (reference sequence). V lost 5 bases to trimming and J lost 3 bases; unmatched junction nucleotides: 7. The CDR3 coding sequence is TGTGCCAGCAGCCCTAAGGGGACTAGCGGGATCTACGAGCAGTACTTC. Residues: CASSPKGTSGIYEQYF.

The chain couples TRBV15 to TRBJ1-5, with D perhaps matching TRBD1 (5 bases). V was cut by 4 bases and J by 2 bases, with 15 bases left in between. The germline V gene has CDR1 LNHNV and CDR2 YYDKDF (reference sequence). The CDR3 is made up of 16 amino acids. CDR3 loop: CATSKNVGLGNQPQHF. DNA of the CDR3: TGTGCCACCAGCAAAAACGTGGGGCTCGGCAATCAGCCCCAGCATTTT.

In DNA, the CDR3 is TGTGCCAGCAGCTTCTCAAGACAAGATGGCTACACCTTC. Its translation is CASSFSRQDGYTF. The chain is built from TRBV5-6 and TRBJ1-2; D is uncertain. Trimming stripped 2 bases from V and 6 bases from J, with 11 bases between. In germline, CDR1 is SGHDT, CDR2 YYEEEE. CDR3 length: 13 amino acids.

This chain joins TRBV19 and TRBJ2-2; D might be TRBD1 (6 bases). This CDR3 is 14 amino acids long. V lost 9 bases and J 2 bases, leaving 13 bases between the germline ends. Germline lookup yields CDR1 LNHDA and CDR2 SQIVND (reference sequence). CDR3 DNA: TGTGCCAGCACAAAGGGGGTCAACACCGGGGAGCTGTTTTTT. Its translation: CASTKGVNTGELFF.